This entry is about one T cell receptor beta chain. This sample is part of a study of spatial heterogeneity in lung cancer. TCRdb used MiXCR to reprocess the 5' RACE reads, holding one entry per CDR3 protein. The table records 85,000 to 100,000 distinct CDR3 sequences, 15% to 20% of them present only once. CDR1 DFQATT and CDR2 SNEGSKA come from the germline V gene (reference sequence). V shed 6 bases, J shed 0 bases, and the junction held 7 bases outside the gene matches. The length of the CDR3 is 14 residues. Time point defined: blood at routine non-recurrence follow-up after resection. The chain links TRBV20-1 to TRBJ1-1, with 7 bases lining up with TRBD1. The TCR comes from a male donor with early-stage non-small cell lung cancer. The sequenced sample was PBMCs, obtained at follow-up. CDR3 in amino acids: CSAAPGQMNTEAFF. The CDR3 DNA reads TGCAGTGCGGCCCCGGGACAGATGAACACTGAAGCTTTCTTT.